This T cell receptor (beta chain) was identified in a study of T cell repertoires in cytomegalovirus infection. Study as a whole: Well-studied HLA-B-restricted CMV epitopes were used in the study alongside recently identified HLA-C-restricted ones. A matching HLA type, together with CMV infection, was signaled by public TCR beta signatures. Study-wide results and caveats: The ex vivo response was dominated by HLA-C-restricted CMV-specific TCR beta clonotypes.

Via MiXCR, TCRdb re-called the reads, giving one row per CDR3 protein. The sample has 570,000 or so distinct CDR3 sequences; roughly 43% are singletons. Regarding this clonotype: Its antigen is undetermined.

The material was cultured PBMCs, obtained from culture after CMV antigen stimulation. The origin of this receptor is a human donor in good health (CMV status not recorded). Some clones in this sample may be carry-over from other donors' samples.

Here the CDR3 DNA reads TGTGCCAGCAGCTTAGCGAGAACGGGAGGGCCGCGTATTGAGACCCAGTACTTC. This sequence encodes CASSLARTGGPRIETQYF. The chain has TRBV7-9 and TRBJ2-5, with 8 bases fitting TRBD2. The length of the CDR3 is 18 residues. V lost 0 bases, J lost 5 bases, and 14 bases stayed unmatched. Germline CDR1 and CDR2: SEHNR and FQNEAQ (reference sequence).